A selection of T cell receptor beta chains follows, all from one sample in a study of blood T cell repertoires in COVID-19. Sequencing used immunoSEQ multiplex PCR; TCRdb keeps in-frame clones, though not all of them. Here the sample spans some 270,000 clones, over 80% being singletons. Material: PBMCs or T cells enriched from blood (not recorded which). The receptors here all came from a woman between 40 and 55 years old who had been exposed to COVID-19. The CDR3 runs from the conserved cysteine through the conserved F or W. The D gene is left open where the match is weak. The size of a clone is reported for some rows only, either as once, few or many, or as a class for expanded clones.

d_call j_call clone_size v_call cdr3_aa cdr3_nt
TRBD1 TRBJ2-2 . TRBV5-1 CASSLGQGRGRVAGELFF TGCGCCAGCAGCTTGGGACAGGGAAGAGGAAGAGTCGCCGGGGAGCTGTTTTTT
. TRBJ2-1 once TRBV5-1 CASSFPSARGEQFF TGCGCCAGCAGCTTTCCCTCGGCCCGCGGGGAGCAGTTCTTC
. TRBJ1-1 . TRBV11-2 CASSFGGQQEAFF TGTGCCAGCAGCTTCGGAGGACAGCAGGAAGCTTTCTTT
. TRBJ1-4 once TRBV7-9 CASSLNLQNEKLFF TGTGCCAGCAGCTTAAACCTCCAGAATGAAAAACTGTTTTTT
TRBD1 TRBJ2-1 . TRBV7-2 CASSLESRQGIGDEQFF TGTGCCAGCAGCTTAGAGTCCCGACAGGGAATTGGGGATGAGCAGTTCTTC
TRBD1 TRBJ1-5 . TRBV18 CASSPTGAQPQHF TGTGCCAGCTCACCAACAGGGGCACAGCCCCAGCATTTT
. TRBJ1-1 . TRBV23-1 CASSRGSAEAFF TGCGCCAGCAGTCGAGGGAGCGCTGAAGCTTTCTTT
TRBD2 TRBJ2-3 . TRBV7-2 CASSLASGRWDTQYF TGTGCCAGCAGCTTAGCTAGCGGGCGGTGGGATACGCAGTATTTT
. TRBJ1-2 . TRBV2 CASSAQTVNYGYTF TGTGCCAGCAGTGCCCAGACAGTCAACTATGGCTACACCTTC
TRBD1 TRBJ1-1 . TRBV5-4 CASSSGQTISAEAFF TGTGCCAGCAGCTCGGGACAGACGATTAGTGCTGAAGCTTTCTTT
. TRBJ1-1 . TRBV4-1 CASSQDGPQGRGEAFF TGCGCCAGCAGCCAAGATGGGCCGCAGGGAAGGGGCGAAGCTTTCTTT
TRBD1 TRBJ1-2 many TRBV7-9 CASSLEYRGDGYTF TGTGCCAGCAGCTTAGAGTACAGGGGAGATGGCTACACCTTC
. TRBJ2-2 . TRBV7-6 CASSFGGGVIAGELFF TGTGCCAGCAGCTTTGGGGGGGGCGTTATCGCCGGGGAGCTGTTTTTT
. TRBJ1-4 . TRBV20-1 CSAPEGGKLFF TGCAGTGCTCCTGAAGGGGGAAAACTGTTTTTT
TRBD1 TRBJ1-5 . TRBV7-9 CASSPGQGSNQPQHF TGTGCCAGCAGCCCCGGACAGGGGAGCAATCAGCCCCAGCATTTT
TRBD1 TRBJ1-5 . TRBV2 CASSQRTGDQPQHF TGTGCCAGCAGCCAACGGACAGGGGATCAGCCCCAGCATTTT
. TRBJ2-3 . TRBV28 CASSSPRIATGHPDTQYF TGTGCCAGCAGTTCCCCACGAATTGCGACAGGTCATCCGGATACGCAGTATTTT
TRBD1 TRBJ2-1 . TRBV19 CASSIPGTAINEQFF TGTGCCAGTAGTATTCCCGGGACAGCGATTAATGAGCAGTTCTTC
. TRBJ1-4 . TRBV2 CASRGGIRNEKLFF TGTGCCAGCAGGGGAGGGATCCGAAATGAAAAACTGTTTTTT
TRBD2 TRBJ2-1 . TRBV27 CASGLLAALYNEQFF TGTGCCAGCGGCTTACTAGCGGCGCTATACAATGAGCAGTTCTTC
. TRBJ1-1 . TRBV19 CASSIGRQFGVTEAFF TGTGCCAGTAGTATAGGGAGGCAATTTGGGGTGACTGAAGCTTTCTTT
TRBD2 TRBJ2-1 . TRBV11-2 CASSSGPSGFRGDEQFF TGTGCCAGCAGCTCCGGACCTAGCGGGTTTAGGGGGGATGAGCAGTTCTTC
. TRBJ2-1 . TRBV5-6 CASSLAGSGSYNEQFF TGTGCCAGCAGCTTGGCCGGTAGCGGATCTTACAATGAGCAGTTCTTC
. TRBJ1-4 . TRBV7-9 CASSRSGYREKLFF TGTGCCAGCAGCCGGAGTGGGTATCGTGAAAAACTGTTTTTT
. TRBJ2-2 . TRBV18 CASSPSVSGELFF TGTGCCAGCTCACCGAGCGTCTCCGGGGAGCTGTTTTTT
TRBD1 TRBJ1-1 once TRBV4-1 CASSQAQRTGNTEAFF TGCGCCAGCAGCCAAGCCCAAAGGACAGGGAACACTGAAGCTTTCTTT
. TRBJ1-6 . TRBV7-3 CASSFGGVGSPLHF TGTGCCAGCAGCTTCGGGGGGGTAGGTTCACCCCTCCACTTT
. TRBJ2-1 . TRBV18 CASSPRDPGRNEQFF TGTGCCAGCTCACCCCGGGACCCGGGGAGGAATGAGCAGTTCTTC
TRBD1 TRBJ1-4 once TRBV28 CASRLTGINEKLFF TGTGCCAGCAGACTGACAGGGATTAATGAAAAACTGTTTTTT
. TRBJ2-5 . TRBV28 CASSSSGPTETQYF TGTGCCAGCAGTTCCAGTGGCCCCACCGAGACCCAGTACTTC
TRBD1 TRBJ1-4 . TRBV10-3 CAISDSGTVVDEKLFF TGTGCCATCAGTGACTCCGGGACAGTGGTAGATGAAAAACTGTTTTTT
. TRBJ1-6 . TRBV10-3 CAIGTANSPLHF TGTGCCATCGGCACAGCTAATTCACCCCTCCACTTT
. TRBJ1-1 . TRBV7-2 CASSLDRDTEAFF TGTGCCAGCAGCTTAGACAGAGACACTGAAGCTTTCTTT
. TRBJ2-1 . TRBV20-1 CSASRVNEQFF TGCAGTGCTAGCCGGGTGAATGAGCAGTTCTTC
. TRBJ1-1 . TRBV19 CASSMAGGWSTEAFF TGTGCCAGTAGTATGGCTGGGGGGTGGAGCACTGAAGCTTTCTTT
. TRBJ1-3 . TRBV18 CASSPPSRVTGNTIYF TGTGCCAGCTCACCACCGTCCAGGGTGACGGGAAACACCATATATTTT
. TRBJ1-5 . TRBV3-1/TRBV3-2 CASSQDDGGDQPQHF TGTGCCAGCAGCCAAGATGATGGGGGCGATCAGCCCCAGCATTTT
. TRBJ1-1 . TRBV7-2 CASSLVVINGEATEAFF TGTGCCAGCAGCTTAGTGGTTATTAATGGGGAGGCCACTGAAGCTTTCTTT
. TRBJ1-1 . TRBV1 CTSSRVRVSGRGITEAFF TGCACCAGCAGCCGTGTTCGTGTGTCAGGGCGGGGGATAACTGAAGCTTTCTTT
. TRBJ1-6 . TRBV9 CASSVYTQGPLHF TGTGCCAGCAGCGTGTATACCCAGGGTCCCCTCCACTTT
. TRBJ1-5 . TRBV11-3 CASSLPTVGQAVCGNQPQHF TGTGCCAGCAGCCTACCCACCGTGGGGCAGGCGGTGTGTGGCAATCAGCCCCAGCATTTT
TRBD2 TRBJ2-2 . TRBV11-2 CASSYLTGTSPGELFF TGTGCCAGCAGTTATTTAACGGGGACTAGCCCCGGGGAGCTGTTTTTT
TRBD2 TRBJ2-1 . TRBV4-2 CASSQDLPGLAGGQRYNEQFF TGTGCCAGCAGCCAAGACCTCCCCGGACTAGCGGGGGGGCAGAGATACAATGAGCAGTTCTTC
TRBD2 TRBJ2-1 . TRBV29-1 CSVKGPLAGMNEQFF TGCAGCGTTAAAGGTCCGCTAGCGGGAATGAATGAGCAGTTCTTC
. TRBJ2-7 once TRBV28 CASSYQTGYEQYF TGTGCCAGCAGTTACCAAACAGGGTACGAGCAGTACTTC
. TRBJ1-1 . TRBV28 CASTSPGRVNTEAFF TGTGCCAGCACTTCTCCAGGGAGGGTGAACACTGAAGCTTTCTTT
. TRBJ1-5 . TRBV24-1 CATSDSTFSNQPQHF TGTGCCACCAGTGATTCTACCTTTAGCAATCAGCCCCAGCATTTT
TRBD2 TRBJ2-3 once TRBV16 CASSQYLAGQGEDTQYF TGTGCCAGCAGCCAATATTTAGCGGGGCAAGGAGAAGATACGCAGTATTTT
TRBD1 TRBJ2-2 . TRBV19 CASQGALAGELFF TGTGCCAGCCAGGGGGCCCTGGCCGGGGAGCTGTTTTTT
. TRBJ1-5 . TRBV30 CAWSGDRINQPQHF TGTGCCTGGAGTGGCGACAGAATTAATCAGCCCCAGCATTTT
. TRBJ2-3 . TRBV27 CASTPTVFDFTDTQYF TGTGCCAGCACCCCGACAGTGTTTGACTTCACAGATACGCAGTATTTT
. TRBJ2-2 . TRBV7-3 CASRPTATNTGELFF TGTGCCAGCAGGCCGACAGCAACGAACACCGGGGAGCTGTTTTTT
. TRBJ1-2 . TRBV18 CASSPERAGYTF TGTGCCAGCTCACCCGAGAGGGCTGGCTACACCTTC
TRBD1 TRBJ2-2 . TRBV4-3 CASSHRQGDGELFF TGCGCCAGCAGCCACCGACAGGGAGACGGGGAGCTGTTTTTT
TRBD1 TRBJ1-5 . TRBV24-1 CATSDPTGGASQPQHF TGTGCCACCAGTGACCCGACAGGGGGCGCGAGTCAGCCCCAGCATTTT
TRBD2 TRBJ2-3 . TRBV24-1 CATSDRQPEGVSGRGVDTQYF TGTGCCACCAGTGACAGGCAGCCCGAGGGGGTAAGCGGGAGAGGAGTAGATACGCAGTATTTT
TRBD1 TRBJ1-2 . TRBV4-1 CASSQGSGGRYTF TGCGCCAGCAGCCAAGGGTCAGGGGGACGCTACACCTTC
TRBD1 TRBJ2-3 . TRBV6-4 CASSDGQGTDTQYF TGTGCCAGCAGTGACGGACAGGGCACAGATACGCAGTATTTT
TRBD1 TRBJ1-2 . TRBV28 CASSSGDRVGLGYTF TGTGCCAGCAGTTCCGGGGACAGGGTCGGTCTTGGCTACACCTTC
. TRBJ2-6 few TRBV7-2 CASSQGTPNVLTF TGTGCCAGCAGCCAGGGGACGCCCAACGTCCTGACTTTC